Presented here are 19 T cell receptor beta chains from one specimen sequenced in a study of Ad26.COV2.S vaccination and SARS-CoV-2 variants. Regarding treatment: some 20 received Ad26.COV2.S at low or high dose, single or two shots; roughly 5 received placebo; per-sample allocation not given. Material that was analyzed had been drawn on day 63 after the first vaccine or placebo injection. Profiled with immunoSEQ multiplex PCR; TCRdb holds only in-frame clones, not every one. Seen here are 350,000 to 500,000 clones, about 92% observed once, and the top ten hold roughly 4.3%. The source material was peripheral blood, sampled in a trial of Ad26.COV2.S vaccine versus placebo. Source of these receptors: a person between 18 and 65 years old who received the Ad26.COV2.S COVID-19 vaccine or a placebo.

The chain couples TRBV6-5 to TRBJ1-6, with D maybe TRBD1 (5 bases). Trimming shortened V by 6 bases and J by 2 bases, and 11 bases separated the two germline ends. The germline CDR1 and CDR2 sequences are MNHEY and SVGAGI. There are 15 residues in the CDR3. Written as DNA, the CDR3 is TGTGCCAGCAGGGGGACGGTTACCTATAATTCACCCCTCCACTTT. It specifies CASRGTVTYNSPLHF.

The chain employs TRBV2 and TRBJ2-5, with D perhaps TRBD2 (5 bases). The length of the CDR3 is 13 residues. The germline gives CDR1 SNHLY, CDR2 FYNNEI. The V gene lost 4 bases and the J gene lost 5 bases, with 11 bases spanning the gap. Here the CDR3 reads CASSAGTEETQYF. CDR3 nucleotide sequence: TGTGCCAGCAGTGCGGGAACCGAGGAGACCCAGTACTTC. The whole variable domain, filled in from reference TRBV2 and TRBJ2-5, reads EPEVTQTPSHQVTQMGQEVILRCVPISNHLYFYWYRQILGQKVEFLVSFYNNEISEKSEIFDDQFSVERPDGSNFTLKIRSTKLEDSAMYFCASSAGTEETQYFGPGTRLLVL.

The rearrangement uses TRBV2 and TRBJ2-1; 8 bases map to TRBD2. Losses at the gene ends were 7 bases for V and 9 bases for J; bases not matched to a gene: 14. The CDR3 spans 15 residues. Per the germline V gene, CDR1 is SNHLY and CDR2 is FYNNEI. CDR3 sequence (DNA): TGTGCCAGCACCCCACCCGGGACTAGAGGTAGTGAGCAGTTCTTC. Its protein is CASTPPGTRGSEQFF.

J is TRBJ2-1 and V is TRBV9; 12 bases line up with TRBD2. V trimming: 0 bases; J trimming: 9 bases; junction bases outside the gene matches: 4. Germline values: CDR1 SGDLS, CDR2 YYNGEE. The CDR3 runs 15 residues. The CDR3 here is CASSVASGRAGEQFF. DNA for the CDR3: TGTGCCAGCAGCGTAGCTAGCGGGAGGGCGGGTGAGCAGTTCTTC.

This rearrangement joins TRBV9 to TRBJ2-3, with D possibly TRBD1 on 8 matching bases. In germline, CDR1 is SGDLS, CDR2 YYNGEE. The V and J ends lost 0 bases and 5 bases respectively, with 16 bases between them. The CDR3 runs 16 residues. CDR3 nucleotides: TGTGCCAGCAGCGTAGGAGGACAGGGCGGGGGAGATACGCAGTATTTT. Its protein product is CASSVGGQGGGDTQYF.

V and J are TRBV5-4 and TRBJ2-2, with unresolved D. This CDR3 is 15 amino acids long. Looked up from germline, CDR1 is SGHNT and CDR2 is YYREEE (reference sequence). Between the trimmed V and J ends, which lost 0 bases and 4 bases, there was a span of 10 bases. CDR3 in DNA: TGTGCCAGCAGCTTGGGGGGTAGGAGCACCGGGGAGCTGTTTTTT. Translation: CASSLGGRSTGELFF. Complete variable domain (other parts from reference TRBV5-4 and TRBJ2-2): ETGVTQSPTHLIKTRGQQVTLRCSSQSGHNTVSWYQQALGQGPQFIFQYYREEENGRGNFPPRFSGLQFPNYSSELNVNALELDDSALYLCASSLGGRSTGELFFGEGSRLTVL.

The rearrangement uses TRBV29-1 and TRBJ2-7; 9 nucleotides match TRBD1. The CDR3 has 15 amino acids. Germline V lookup: CDR1 SQVTM, CDR2 ANQGSEA. V shed 6 bases, J shed 4 bases, and the junction held 13 bases outside the gene matches. The CDR3 DNA reads TGCAGCGTGCTGGGGGACAGGGTGGGATCTTACGAGCAGTACTTC. Encoded protein: CSVLGDRVGSYEQYF.

The chain joins TRBV5-6 to TRBJ2-1; D tentatively fits TRBD1 or TRBD2 (5 bases each). Per germline, CDR1 SGHDT and CDR2 YYEEEE. The length of the CDR3 is 11 residues. Trimming cost V 3 bases and J 7 bases, with 5 bases left between them. DNA of the CDR3: TGTGCCAGCAGCTGGGGGAATGAGCAGTTCTTC. This translates into CASSWGNEQFF.

The V and J genes are TRBV5-1 and TRBJ2-2, with D possibly TRBD1 on 5 matching bases. V was trimmed by 2 bases and J by 5 bases, leaving 13 bases between them. CDR3 length: 15 residues. Per the germline V gene, CDR1 is SGHRS and CDR2 is YFSETQ. The CDR3 here is CASSFGQGRTGELFF. CDR3 DNA sequence: TGCGCCAGCAGCTTTGGTCAGGGTCGGACCGGGGAGCTGTTTTTT. Drawing the rest from reference TRBV5-1 and TRBJ2-2, the complete variable domain is KAGVTQTPRYLIKTRGQQVTLSCSPISGHRSVSWYQQTPGQGLQFLFEYFSETQRNKGNFPGRFSGRQFSNSRSEMNVSTLELGDSALYLCASSFGQGRTGELFFGEGSRLTVL.

Only one count was recorded for this clone. V is TRBV30 and J is TRBJ1-2; 7 bases fit TRBD1. The CDR3 runs 11 residues. Trimming removed 7 bases from V and 7 bases from J; junction bases left unmatched: 6. CDR1 is GTSNPN and CDR2 is SVGIG in the germline V gene (reference sequence). The CDR3 DNA reads as TGTGCCTTACAGGGGATCGGTGGCTACACCTTC. It encodes CALQGIGGYTF.

This chain links TRBV6-2 or TRBV6-3 with TRBJ2-7; D might be TRBD1 (6 bases). Deletions cut 5 bases from V and 1 base from J, with 15 bases between. The CDR3 runs to 15 residues. In germline, CDR1 is MNHEY, CDR2 SVGEGT. The CDR3 reads CASSHGTKGSYEQYF. CDR3 bases: TGTGCCAGCAGTCACGGGACAAAGGGTTCCTACGAGCAGTACTTC.

The chain recombines TRBV11-2 with TRBJ2-7; TRBD2 aligns across 7 bases. CDR1 is SGHAT, CDR2 FQNNGV, per germline. The CDR3 consists of 13 residues. Trimming cost V 3 bases and J 11 bases; bases outside gene matches: 10. CDR3 residues: CASSLGERDSKYF. The CDR3 region has the DNA TGTGCCAGCAGCTTGGGAGAGCGGGATTCAAAGTACTTC.

The chain is built from TRBV27 and TRBJ1-1; 8 nucleotides line up with TRBD1. Losses at the gene ends were 2 bases for V and 1 base for J; bases not matched to a gene: 9. This CDR3 has 17 amino acids. The germline CDR1 and CDR2 sequences are MNHEY and SMNVEV (reference sequence). The CDR3 is CASSLVGQGLGNTEAFF. The CDR3 DNA sequence: TGTGCCAGCAGTTTAGTTGGACAGGGATTGGGGAACACTGAAGCTTTCTTT.

The rearrangement uses TRBV24-1 and TRBJ2-3; a weak D match, TRBD1 (5 bases). V was cut by 6 bases and J by 0 bases, with 18 bases left in between. There are 17 residues in the CDR3. Looked up from germline, CDR1 is KGHDR and CDR2 is SFDVKD. In DNA, the CDR3 is TGTGCCACCAGTAGAACCCCCAGGGAACCAAGCACAGATACGCAGTATTTT. Encoded protein: CATSRTPREPSTDTQYF.

V is TRBV18 and J is TRBJ1-2, with 7 bases matching TRBD1. V trimming: 0 bases; J trimming: 8 bases; junction bases outside the gene matches: 15. Germline values: CDR1 KGHSH, CDR2 LQKENI. This CDR3 has 17 residues. The CDR3 region is CASSPPGQVPPLRGYTF. CDR3 sequence (DNA): TGTGCCAGCTCACCACCCGGACAGGTTCCGCCTTTGAGGGGCTACACCTTC.

The gene calls are TRBV27 and TRBJ2-3; 11 nucleotides align to TRBD1. The germline gives CDR1 MNHEY, CDR2 SMNVEV (reference sequence). The CDR3 length is 16 residues. J lost 3 bases, V lost 6 bases, and 8 bases had no gene match. The CDR3 sequence: CASRSDRGQGTDTQYF. The CDR3 region has the DNA TGTGCCAGCAGATCGGACAGGGGGCAAGGAACAGATACGCAGTATTTT.

This clone appeared a few times. The CDR3: CASGEQGYTEAFF. As DNA, the CDR3 is TGTGCCAGCGGAGAGCAAGGGTACACTGAAGCTTTCTTT. The chain has TRBV2 and TRBJ1-1; the D is unclear. From germline, CDR1 is SNHLY and CDR2 FYNNEI. The CDR3 contains 13 residues. Trimming took 8 bases from V and 3 from J, leaving 13 bases between them. Based on the CDR3 plus reference TRBV2 and TRBJ1-1, the full variable domain is EPEVTQTPSHQVTQMGQEVILRCVPISNHLYFYWYRQILGQKVEFLVSFYNNEISEKSEIFDDQFSVERPDGSNFTLKIRSTKLEDSAMYFCASGEQGYTEAFFGQGTRLTVV.

This clone appeared once. The rearrangement uses TRBV28 and TRBJ1-6; D gene ambiguous. There are 15 residues in the CDR3. Per germline, CDR1 MDHEN and CDR2 SYDVKM. Trimming took 5 bases from V and 9 from J, leaving 17 bases between them. CDR3 amino acids: CASSPPRGVASPLHF. The CDR3, as DNA: TGTGCCAGCAGTCCCCCCCGTGGGGTCGCTTCACCCCTCCACTTT.

This clone was found once. The CDR3 region has the DNA TGTGCCAGCAGCGTGCAGGGGGATACGCAGTATTTT. As protein: CASSVQGDTQYF. The J gene is TRBJ2-3, the V gene TRBV6-5; D possibly corresponds to TRBD1 (6 bases). Germline V lookup: CDR1 MNHEY, CDR2 SVGAGI. The V end was cut by 6 bases, the J end by 6 bases, with 10 bases between. The CDR3 spans 12 residues.